This is a list of T cell receptor beta chains from one sample in a study of PD-1 blockade in classical Hodgkin lymphoma. The table came from immunoSEQ multiplex PCR; TCRdb's copy has only in-frame clones and leaves some out. Seen here are some 84,000 clones, about nine tenths observed once, and the top ten hold around 20%. Sequences were derived from peripheral blood mononuclear cells (PBMCs), sampled at baseline. All receptors derive from a human donor with classical Hodgkin lymphoma. The CDR3 runs from the conserved cysteine through the conserved F or W. D genes are given only for firm matches. The listing skips clone size in some rows; elsewhere it reads once, few, many or a size class.

CDR3	DNA	D	V	J	size
CSAPQVYEQYF	TGCAGTGCCCCTCAGGTCTACGAGCAGTACTTC	NA	TRBV20-1	TRBJ2-7	NA
CASSQDVVGLAGGPPYEQYF	TGTGCCAGCAGCCAAGATGTTGTGGGACTAGCGGGAGGGCCGCCCTACGAGCAGTACTTC	TRBD2	TRBV4-2	TRBJ2-7	NA
CASSLTPSSYGYTF	TGTGCCAGCAGTTTGACCCCCAGTTCCTATGGCTACACCTTC	NA	TRBV28	TRBJ1-2	NA
CATLAPGTLNTEAFF	TGTGCCACCTTAGCCCCAGGGACATTGAACACTGAAGCTTTCTTT	NA	TRBV19	TRBJ1-1	NA
CASSPFAGTSYNEQFF	TGTGCCAGCAGCCCCTTCGCGGGAACCTCCTACAATGAGCAGTTCTTC	NA	TRBV7-2	TRBJ2-1	NA
CAISRGMNYEQYF	TGTGCCATCAGCCGGGGCATGAACTACGAGCAGTACTTC	NA	TRBV10-3	TRBJ2-7	NA
CASSYFTGNTEAFF	TGTGCCAGCAGTTACTTTACAGGGAACACTGAAGCTTTCTTT	NA	TRBV6-5	TRBJ1-1	NA
CASSLNRGRNTIYF	TGTGCCAGCAGTTTGAACAGGGGGAGAAACACCATATATTTT	TRBD1	TRBV28	TRBJ1-3	NA
CASSSGTGVLQPQHF	TGTGCCAGCAGTTCCGGGACAGGGGTGCTTCAGCCCCAGCATTTT	TRBD1	TRBV28	TRBJ1-5	NA
CASSLNQALAETQYF	TGTGCCAGCAGCTTGAACCAGGCTTTGGCGGAGACCCAGTACTTC	NA	TRBV5-6	TRBJ2-5	NA
CSVEAPGTSGRSLSSYNEQFF	TGCAGCGTTGAAGCACCAGGGACTAGCGGGAGGTCCCTGAGCTCCTACAATGAGCAGTTCTTC	TRBD2	TRBV29-1	TRBJ2-1	once
CASSQWGGRAVGNEQYF	TGTGCCAGCAGCCAGTGGGGCGGGAGGGCCGTCGGGAACGAGCAGTACTTC	TRBD2	TRBV14	TRBJ2-7	NA
CASSQGLQGLNTEAFF	TGCGCCAGCAGCCAAGGGTTGCAGGGACTTAACACTGAAGCTTTCTTT	NA	TRBV4-1	TRBJ1-1	NA
CASSWDRSNEQFF	TGTGCCAGCTCATGGGACAGGAGCAATGAGCAGTTCTTC	TRBD1	TRBV18	TRBJ2-1	NA
CASSLAILREGHEQYF	TGTGCCAGCAGCTTAGCGATCTTGCGGGAGGGCCACGAGCAGTACTTC	TRBD2	TRBV7-2	TRBJ2-7	NA
CASSPTQVFSYNEQFF	TGTGCCAGCAGTCCGACACAGGTTTTTTCCTACAATGAGCAGTTCTTC	NA	TRBV27	TRBJ2-1	once
CASRPRGEQGARGYTF	TGTGCCAGCAGACCTCGGGGTGAACAGGGGGCACGAGGCTACACCTTC	TRBD1	TRBV28	TRBJ1-2	NA
CASSYGSPGNTIYF	TGTGCCAGCAGTTACGGCAGCCCTGGAAACACCATATATTTT	NA	TRBV6-5	TRBJ1-3	few
CASSPRVQQETQYF	TGCGCCAGCAGCCCCAGGGTACAGCAAGAGACCCAGTACTTC	NA	TRBV5-1	TRBJ2-5	NA
CASSPPVDRRETQYF	TGTGCCAGCTCACCACCTGTGGATAGGAGGGAGACCCAGTACTTC	NA	TRBV18	TRBJ2-5	NA
CASSLEGWAPGNTIYF	TGTGCCAGCAGCTTAGAGGGGTGGGCTCCTGGAAACACCATATATTTT	NA	TRBV7-9	TRBJ1-3	NA
CASSLGQTTDTQYF	TGCGCCAGCAGCTTGGGGCAGACCACAGATACGCAGTATTTT	NA	TRBV5-1	TRBJ2-3	NA
CASSLVSGLNTEAFF	TGTGCCAGCAGCTTAGTGTCGGGGCTGAACACTGAAGCTTTCTTT	NA	TRBV7-2	TRBJ1-1	NA
CASSPLDGFLFF	TGTGCCAGCAGTCCTTTGGACGGATTCCTGTTTTTT	NA	TRBV28	TRBJ1-4	once
CSVERLEEKLFF	TGCAGCGTTGAGCGTCTAGAAGAAAAACTGTTTTTT	NA	TRBV29-1	TRBJ1-4	NA
CASSLGLAGGTQYF	TGTGCCAGCAGCTTGGGGCTAGCTGGGGGTACGCAGTATTTT	NA	TRBV5-6	TRBJ2-3	once
CASTFEGFNTEAFF	TGTGCCAGCACCTTCGAGGGTTTTAACACTGAAGCTTTCTTT	NA	TRBV2	TRBJ1-1	NA
CASSSEYEQYF	TGTGCCAGCAGCTCGGAATACGAGCAGTACTTC	NA	TRBV5-4	TRBJ2-7	NA
CASGIQLGFQETQYF	TGTGCCAGCGGGATCCAACTAGGTTTCCAAGAGACCCAGTACTTC	NA	TRBV25-1	TRBJ2-5	NA
CASSVAGGNYGYTF	TGCGCCAGCAGTGTAGCAGGGGGGAACTATGGCTACACCTTC	TRBD1	TRBV10-2	TRBJ1-2	NA
CASSLYGASETDTQYF	TGTGCCAGTAGTTTGTATGGGGCGTCGGAAACAGATACGCAGTATTTT	NA	TRBV19	TRBJ2-3	once
CASSRTSGAHEQYF	TGTGCCAGCAGCCGGACTAGCGGAGCCCACGAGCAGTACTTC	TRBD2	TRBV5-5	TRBJ2-7	NA
CAITRNWGPGANTEAFF	TGTGCCATCACAAGGAACTGGGGACCCGGGGCGAACACTGAAGCTTTCTTT	NA	TRBV10-3	TRBJ1-1	NA
CASSPRGVRGNSPLHF	TGTGCCAGTAGCCCACGCGGTGTCCGGGGTAATTCACCCCTCCACTTT	NA	TRBV19	TRBJ1-6	NA
CASSEGLNTGELFF	TGTGCCAGCAGCGAAGGACTAAACACCGGGGAGCTGTTTTTT	NA	TRBV21-1	TRBJ2-2	NA
CASSPFGVPSYEQYF	TGTGCCAGCAGCCCCTTTGGGGTCCCCTCCTACGAGCAGTACTTC	NA	TRBV11-2	TRBJ2-7	NA
CAIRLAHGSRELFF	TGTGCCATCAGACTAGCGCACGGCTCTAGGGAGCTGTTTTTT	TRBD2	TRBV10-3	TRBJ2-2	NA
CASSQGVHSNQPQHF	TGCGCCAGCAGCCAAGGAGTCCATAGCAATCAGCCCCAGCATTTT	NA	TRBV4-3	TRBJ1-5	once
CASSREAGDVYEQYF	TGTGCCAGCAGCCGGGAGGCAGGCGATGTCTACGAGCAGTACTTC	TRBD2	TRBV2	TRBJ2-7	NA
CASSLNRRHEAFF	TGTGCCAGCAGCTTGAACAGGCGACATGAAGCTTTCTTT	NA	TRBV5-4	TRBJ1-1	NA
CSVESGNYGYTF	TGCAGCGTTGAATCTGGGAACTATGGCTACACCTTC	NA	TRBV29-1	TRBJ1-2	NA
CATKPGSPVEAFF	TGTGCCACTAAGCCAGGGAGTCCCGTTGAAGCTTTCTTT	NA	TRBV6-1	TRBJ1-1	NA
CASSEAGTGGVTEAFF	TGTGCCAGCAGTGAAGCGGGGACAGGGGGTGTCACTGAAGCTTTCTTT	TRBD1	TRBV2	TRBJ1-1	NA
CASRASWPGHTGELFF	TGTGCCAGTAGGGCCTCTTGGCCTGGTCACACCGGGGAGCTGTTTTTT	NA	TRBV19	TRBJ2-2	NA
CASSLARGPPNYGYTF	TGCGCCAGCAGCTTGGCGCGCGGTCCCCCTAACTATGGCTACACCTTC	NA	TRBV5-1	TRBJ1-2	NA
CASSQELGASTGNEQFF	TGCGCCAGCAGCCAAGAGCTAGGGGCTAGTACCGGCAATGAGCAGTTCTTC	NA	TRBV4-3	TRBJ2-1	NA
CASTPGGLGANEQFF	TGTGCCAGCACACCCGGCGGGCTAGGGGCTAATGAGCAGTTCTTC	NA	TRBV27	TRBJ2-1	NA
CASSVRNTEAFF	TGTGCCAGCAGTGTCAGGAACACTGAAGCTTTCTTT	NA	TRBV2	TRBJ1-1	NA
CASAGGVLGNEQFF	TGTGCCAGCGCTGGGGGGGTCCTGGGCAATGAGCAGTTCTTC	TRBD2	TRBV7-6	TRBJ2-1	NA
CASSQDGAWALGEQFF	TGCGCCAGCAGCCAAGATGGGGCGTGGGCACTGGGTGAGCAGTTCTTC	NA	TRBV4-3	TRBJ2-1	NA
CATGLAGVENEQYF	TGTGCCACGGGACTAGCGGGAGTGGAGAACGAGCAGTACTTC	TRBD2	TRBV10-3	TRBJ2-7	once